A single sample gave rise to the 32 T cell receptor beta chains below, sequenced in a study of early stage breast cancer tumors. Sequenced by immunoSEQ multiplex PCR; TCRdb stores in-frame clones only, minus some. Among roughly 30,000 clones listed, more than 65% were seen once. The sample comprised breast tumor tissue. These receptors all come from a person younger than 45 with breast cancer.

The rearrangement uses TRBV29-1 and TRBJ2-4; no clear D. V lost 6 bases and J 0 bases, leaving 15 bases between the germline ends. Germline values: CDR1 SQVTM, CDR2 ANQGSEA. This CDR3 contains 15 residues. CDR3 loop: CSVASSRLAKNIQYF. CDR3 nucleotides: TGCAGCGTCGCTTCGTCTCGGCTAGCCAAAAACATTCAGTACTTC.

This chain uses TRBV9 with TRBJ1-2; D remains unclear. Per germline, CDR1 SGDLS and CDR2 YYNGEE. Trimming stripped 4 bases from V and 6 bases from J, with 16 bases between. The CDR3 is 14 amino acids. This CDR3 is CASSPDSDTDGYTF. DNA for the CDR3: TGTGCCAGCAGCCCCGATTCGGATACAGATGGCTACACCTTC.

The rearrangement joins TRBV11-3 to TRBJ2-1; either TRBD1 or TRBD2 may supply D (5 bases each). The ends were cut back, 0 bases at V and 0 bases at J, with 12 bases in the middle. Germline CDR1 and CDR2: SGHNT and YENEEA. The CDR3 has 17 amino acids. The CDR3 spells CASSLDQGAASYNEQFF. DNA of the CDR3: TGTGCCAGCAGCTTAGATCAGGGAGCGGCCTCCTACAATGAGCAGTTCTTC.

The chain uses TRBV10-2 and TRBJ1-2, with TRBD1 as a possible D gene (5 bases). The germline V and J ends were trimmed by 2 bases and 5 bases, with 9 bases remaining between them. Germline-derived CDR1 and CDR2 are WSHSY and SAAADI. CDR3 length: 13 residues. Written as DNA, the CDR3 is TGCGCCAGCAGTGAGGGGGGGTTTTATGGCTACACCTTC. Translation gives CASSEGGFYGYTF.

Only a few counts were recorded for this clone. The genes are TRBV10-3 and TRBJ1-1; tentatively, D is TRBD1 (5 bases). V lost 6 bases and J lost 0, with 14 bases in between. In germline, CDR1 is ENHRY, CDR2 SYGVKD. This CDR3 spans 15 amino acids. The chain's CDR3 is CAISQGMDMNTEAFF. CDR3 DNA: TGTGCCATCAGCCAGGGAATGGATATGAACACTGAAGCTTTCTTT.

The CDR3 region has the DNA TGTGCCAGCACCCTGGACAGGGGAAACACCATATATTTT. As protein: CASTLDRGNTIYF. The chain has TRBV6-5 and TRBJ1-3; 7 nucleotides agree with TRBD1. CDR3 size: 13 residues. The germline V gene encodes CDR1 MNHEY and CDR2 SVGAGI. The V and J ends lost 7 bases and 4 bases, in that order; junction bases with no gene match: 4.

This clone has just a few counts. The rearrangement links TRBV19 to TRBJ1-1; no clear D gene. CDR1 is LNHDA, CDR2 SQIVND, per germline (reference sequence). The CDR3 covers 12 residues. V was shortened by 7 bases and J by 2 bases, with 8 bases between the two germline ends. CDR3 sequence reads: CASISFNTEAFF. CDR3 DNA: TGTGCCAGTATATCCTTCAACACTGAAGCTTTCTTT.

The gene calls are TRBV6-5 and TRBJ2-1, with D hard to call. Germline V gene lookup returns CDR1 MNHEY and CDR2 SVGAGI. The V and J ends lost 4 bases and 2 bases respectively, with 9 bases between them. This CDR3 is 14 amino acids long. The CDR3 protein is CASSWRNPYNEQFF. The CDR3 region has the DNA TGTGCCAGCAGTTGGCGGAACCCCTACAATGAGCAGTTCTTC.

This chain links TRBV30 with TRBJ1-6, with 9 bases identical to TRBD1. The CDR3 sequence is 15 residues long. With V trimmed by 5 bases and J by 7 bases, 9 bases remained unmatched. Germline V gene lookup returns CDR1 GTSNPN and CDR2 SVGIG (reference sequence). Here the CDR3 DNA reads TGTGCCTGGGACACCTGGGGACAGGGAAATTCACCCCTCCACTTT. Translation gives CAWDTWGQGNSPLHF.

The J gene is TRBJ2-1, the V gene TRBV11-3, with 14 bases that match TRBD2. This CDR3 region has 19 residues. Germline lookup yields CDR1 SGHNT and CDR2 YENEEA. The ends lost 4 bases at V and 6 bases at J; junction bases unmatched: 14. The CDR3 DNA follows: TGTGCCAGCAGCTCCCGTGTGGGGACTAGCGGGAGTACGGGCAATGAGCAGTTCTTC. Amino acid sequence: CASSSRVGTSGSTGNEQFF.

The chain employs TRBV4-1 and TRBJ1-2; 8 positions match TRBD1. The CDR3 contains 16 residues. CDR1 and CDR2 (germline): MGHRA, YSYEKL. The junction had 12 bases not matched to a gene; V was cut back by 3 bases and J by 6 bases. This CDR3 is CASSQRGPRGQDGYTF. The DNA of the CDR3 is TGCGCCAGCAGCCAGAGGGGTCCCAGGGGGCAGGATGGCTACACCTTC.

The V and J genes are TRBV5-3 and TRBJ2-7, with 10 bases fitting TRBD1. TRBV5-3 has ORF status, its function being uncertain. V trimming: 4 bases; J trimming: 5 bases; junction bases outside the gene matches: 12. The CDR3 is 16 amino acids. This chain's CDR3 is CARSPPGDRGIHEQYF. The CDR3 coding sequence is TGTGCCAGAAGCCCTCCAGGGGACAGGGGAATCCACGAGCAGTACTTC.

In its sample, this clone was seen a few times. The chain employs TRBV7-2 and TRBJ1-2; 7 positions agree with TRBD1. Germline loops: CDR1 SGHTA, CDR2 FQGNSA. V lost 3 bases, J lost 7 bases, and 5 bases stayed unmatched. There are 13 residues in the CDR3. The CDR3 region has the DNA TGTGCCAGCAGCTTCCTAGACAGGGCTGGCTACACCTTC. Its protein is CASSFLDRAGYTF.

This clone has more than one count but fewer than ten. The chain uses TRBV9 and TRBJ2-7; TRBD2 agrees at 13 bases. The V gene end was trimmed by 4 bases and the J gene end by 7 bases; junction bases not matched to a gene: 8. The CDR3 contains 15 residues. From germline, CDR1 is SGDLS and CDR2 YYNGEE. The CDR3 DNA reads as TGTGCCAGCAGCCCCCGGACTAGCGGGAGCGGGGAGCAGTACTTC. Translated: CASSPRTSGSGEQYF.

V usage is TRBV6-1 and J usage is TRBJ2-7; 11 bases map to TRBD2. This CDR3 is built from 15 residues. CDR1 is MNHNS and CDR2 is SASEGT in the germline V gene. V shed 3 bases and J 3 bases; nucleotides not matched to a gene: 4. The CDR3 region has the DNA TGTGCCAGCAGTGAGGGACTAGCGGTGAACTACGAGCAGTACTTC. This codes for CASSEGLAVNYEQYF.

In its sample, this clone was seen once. CDR3 nucleotides: TGTGCCGGAAGACAGGGAGGTTACTACAATGAGCAGTTCTTC. Residues: CAGRQGGYYNEQFF. The chain carries TRBV30 and TRBJ2-1, with D possibly TRBD1 on 7 matching bases. CDR1 GTSNPN and CDR2 SVGIG come from the germline V gene (reference sequence). V dropped 8 bases and J dropped 3 bases, with 17 bases sitting between them. The CDR3 is 14 amino acids.

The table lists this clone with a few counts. Written as DNA, the CDR3 is TGTGCCAGCAGCCTAGCGGGAGGAGACGAGCAGTACTTC. Its translation: CASSLAGGDEQYF. This chain connects TRBV6-5 to TRBJ2-7; 11 nucleotides agree with TRBD2. CDR1 and CDR2 from the germline V gene are MNHEY and SVGAGI. V lost 6 bases and J lost 5; bases outside the gene matches: 3. This CDR3 has 13 residues.

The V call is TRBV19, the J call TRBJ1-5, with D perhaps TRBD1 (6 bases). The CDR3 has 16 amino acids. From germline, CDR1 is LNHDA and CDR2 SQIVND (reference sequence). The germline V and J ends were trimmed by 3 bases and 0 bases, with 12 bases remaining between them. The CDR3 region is CASSIIQGVSNQPQHF. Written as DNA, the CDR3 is TGTGCCAGTAGTATTATACAGGGAGTTAGCAATCAGCCCCAGCATTTT. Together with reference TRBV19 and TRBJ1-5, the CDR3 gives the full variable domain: DGGITQSPKYLFRKEGQNVTLSCEQNLNHDAMYWYRQDPGQGLRLIYYSQIVNDFQKGDIAEGYSVSREKKESFPLTVTSAQKNPTAFYLCASSIIQGVSNQPQHFGDGTRLSIL.

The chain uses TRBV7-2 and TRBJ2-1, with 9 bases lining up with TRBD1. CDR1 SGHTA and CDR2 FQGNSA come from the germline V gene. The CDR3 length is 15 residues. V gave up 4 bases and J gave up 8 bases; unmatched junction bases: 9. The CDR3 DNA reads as TGTGCCAGCAGCTCCGGGGGATGGACAGGGGATGAGCAGTTCTTC. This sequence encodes CASSSGGWTGDEQFF.

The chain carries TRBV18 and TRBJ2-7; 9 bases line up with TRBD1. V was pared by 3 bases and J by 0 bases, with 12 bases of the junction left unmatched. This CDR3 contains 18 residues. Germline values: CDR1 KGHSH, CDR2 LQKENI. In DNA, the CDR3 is TGTGCCAGCTCACCGGGACAGGGCTCTCGGGAGTTCTCCTACGAGCAGTACTTC. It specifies CASSPGQGSREFSYEQYF.

The CDR3 spells CASSGGRKVRNTEAFF. The CDR3 nucleotides are TGTGCCAGCAGCGGGGGCCGGAAGGTTCGGAACACTGAAGCTTTCTTT. The V gene is TRBV7-6, the J gene TRBJ1-1; possibly TRBD1 for D (6 bases). CDR3 length: 16 residues. V lost 5 bases to trimming and J lost 1 base, with 17 bases between them. Germline loops: CDR1 SGHVS, CDR2 FNYEAQ. Combining the CDR3 with reference TRBV7-6 and TRBJ1-1 gives the whole variable domain GAGVSQSPRYKVTKRGQDVALRCDPISGHVSLYWYRQALGQGPEFLTYFNYEAQQDKSGLPNDRFSAERPEGSISTLTIQRTEQRDSAMYRCASSGGRKVRNTEAFFGQGTRLTVV.

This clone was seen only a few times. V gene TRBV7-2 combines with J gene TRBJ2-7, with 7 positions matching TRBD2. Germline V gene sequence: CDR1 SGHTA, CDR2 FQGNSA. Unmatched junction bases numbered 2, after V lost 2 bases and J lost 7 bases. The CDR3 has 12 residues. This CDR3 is CASSLPAGEQYF. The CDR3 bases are TGTGCCAGCAGCTTACCAGCGGGGGAGCAGTACTTC.

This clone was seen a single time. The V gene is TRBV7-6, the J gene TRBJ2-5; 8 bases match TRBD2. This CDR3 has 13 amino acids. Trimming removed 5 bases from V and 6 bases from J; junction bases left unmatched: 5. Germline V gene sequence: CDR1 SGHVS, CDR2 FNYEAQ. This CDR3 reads CASSPQREQTQYF. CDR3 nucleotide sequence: TGTGCCAGCAGCCCTCAGCGGGAGCAGACCCAGTACTTC.

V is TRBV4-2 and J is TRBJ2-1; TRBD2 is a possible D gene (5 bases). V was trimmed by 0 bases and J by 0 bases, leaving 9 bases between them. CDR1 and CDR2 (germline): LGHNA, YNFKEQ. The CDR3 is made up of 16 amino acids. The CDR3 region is CASSQERTSSYNEQFF. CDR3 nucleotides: TGTGCCAGCAGCCAAGAAAGAACTAGCTCCTACAATGAGCAGTTCTTC.

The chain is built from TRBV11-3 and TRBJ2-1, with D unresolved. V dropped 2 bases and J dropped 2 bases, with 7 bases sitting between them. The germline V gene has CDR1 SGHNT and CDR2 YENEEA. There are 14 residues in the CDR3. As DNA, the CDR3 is TGTGCCAGCAGCTTAACGGTTGCCTACAATGAGCAGTTCTTC. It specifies CASSLTVAYNEQFF.

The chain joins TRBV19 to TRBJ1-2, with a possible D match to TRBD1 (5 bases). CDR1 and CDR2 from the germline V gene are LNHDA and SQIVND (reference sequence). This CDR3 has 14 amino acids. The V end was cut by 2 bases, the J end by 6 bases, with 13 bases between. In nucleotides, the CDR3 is TGTGCCAGTAGTATACTGGGGACCAGCCATGGCTACACCTTC. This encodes CASSILGTSHGYTF. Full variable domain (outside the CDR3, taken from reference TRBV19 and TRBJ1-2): DGGITQSPKYLFRKEGQNVTLSCEQNLNHDAMYWYRQDPGQGLRLIYYSQIVNDFQKGDIAEGYSVSREKKESFPLTVTSAQKNPTAFYLCASSILGTSHGYTFGSGTRLTVV.

CDR3 coding DNA: TGTGCCAGCAGCTTGGGGAGACTAGAGGGTGAGCAGTTCTTC. Residues: CASSLGRLEGEQFF. The chain is built from TRBV5-4 and TRBJ2-1, with D possibly being TRBD2 (6 bases). CDR1 and CDR2 (germline): SGHNT, YYREEE (reference sequence). V was cut by 0 bases and J by 9 bases, with 13 bases left in between. The CDR3 loop spans 14 amino acids.

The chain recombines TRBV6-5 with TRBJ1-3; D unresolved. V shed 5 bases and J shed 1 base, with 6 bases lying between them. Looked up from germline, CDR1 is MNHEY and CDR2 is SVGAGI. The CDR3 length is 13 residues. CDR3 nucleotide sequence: TGTGCCAGCAGTGCCCATTCTGGAAACACCATATATTTT. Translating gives CASSAHSGNTIYF.

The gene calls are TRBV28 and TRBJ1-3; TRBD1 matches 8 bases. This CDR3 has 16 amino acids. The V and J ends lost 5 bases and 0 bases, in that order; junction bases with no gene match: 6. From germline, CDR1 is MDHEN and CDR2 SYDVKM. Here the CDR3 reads CASSGPGQASGNTIYF. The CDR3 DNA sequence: TGTGCCAGCAGTGGGCCGGGACAGGCCTCTGGAAACACCATATATTTT.

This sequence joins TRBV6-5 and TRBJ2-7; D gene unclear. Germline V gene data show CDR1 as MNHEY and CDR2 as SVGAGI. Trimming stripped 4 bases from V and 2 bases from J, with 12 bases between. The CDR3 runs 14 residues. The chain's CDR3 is CASSFLLGPYEQYF. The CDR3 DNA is TGTGCCAGCAGTTTCCTGCTAGGGCCCTACGAGCAGTACTTC.

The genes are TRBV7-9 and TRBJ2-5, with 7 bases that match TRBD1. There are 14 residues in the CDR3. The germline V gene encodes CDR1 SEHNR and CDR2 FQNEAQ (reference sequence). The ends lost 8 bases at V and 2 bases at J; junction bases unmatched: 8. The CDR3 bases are TGTGCCAGCGCAGAGGGGGCGCGGCAAGAGACCCAGTACTTC. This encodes CASAEGARQETQYF.

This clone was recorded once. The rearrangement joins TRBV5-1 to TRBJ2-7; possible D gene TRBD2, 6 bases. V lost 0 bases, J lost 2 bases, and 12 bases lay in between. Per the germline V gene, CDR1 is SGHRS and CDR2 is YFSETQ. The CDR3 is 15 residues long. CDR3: CASSLAGSPAYEQYF. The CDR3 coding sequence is TGCGCCAGCAGCTTGGCCGGGAGCCCCGCCTACGAGCAGTACTTC.